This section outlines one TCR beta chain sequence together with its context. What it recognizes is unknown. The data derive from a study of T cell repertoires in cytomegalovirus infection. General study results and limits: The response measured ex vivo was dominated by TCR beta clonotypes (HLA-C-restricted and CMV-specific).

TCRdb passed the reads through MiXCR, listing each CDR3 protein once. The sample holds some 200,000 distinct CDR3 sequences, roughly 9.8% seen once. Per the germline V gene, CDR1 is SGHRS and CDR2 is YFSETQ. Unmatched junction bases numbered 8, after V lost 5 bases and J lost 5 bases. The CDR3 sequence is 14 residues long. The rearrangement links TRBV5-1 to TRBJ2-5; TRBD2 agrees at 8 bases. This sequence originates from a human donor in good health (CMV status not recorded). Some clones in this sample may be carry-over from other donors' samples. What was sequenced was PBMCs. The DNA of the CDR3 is TGCGCCAGCAGACTTAGCGGGACTGGGGAGACCCAGTACTTC. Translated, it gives CASRLSGTGETQYF.